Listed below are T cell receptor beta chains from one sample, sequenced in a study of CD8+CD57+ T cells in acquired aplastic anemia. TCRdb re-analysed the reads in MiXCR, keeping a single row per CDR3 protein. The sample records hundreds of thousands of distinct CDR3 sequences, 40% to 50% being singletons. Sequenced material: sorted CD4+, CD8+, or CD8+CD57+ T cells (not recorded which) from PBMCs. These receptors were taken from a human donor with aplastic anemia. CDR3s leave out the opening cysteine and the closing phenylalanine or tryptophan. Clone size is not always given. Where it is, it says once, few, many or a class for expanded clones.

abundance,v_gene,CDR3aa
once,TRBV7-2,ASSLVQGGNYGYT
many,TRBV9,ASSVAIPSSGNTIY
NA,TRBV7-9,ASSSGGHETQY
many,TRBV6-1,ASSEVEASGGYEQY
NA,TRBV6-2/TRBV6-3,ASRGQEANYGHT
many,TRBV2,ASSEAQGGVNTEAF
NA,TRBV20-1,SAPDWPTHNEQY
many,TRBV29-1,SVGDRRSGANVLT
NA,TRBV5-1,ASSAGLGGEQY
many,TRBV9,ASSGGGNTEAF
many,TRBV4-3,ASSQDRTDYEQY
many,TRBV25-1,ASRQGGQTNTEAF
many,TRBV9,ASSVETGTRTDTQY
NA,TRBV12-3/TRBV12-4,ASRRRLGPGDEQF
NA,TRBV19,ASSSTGYDIQY
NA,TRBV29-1,SVETGTNTEAF
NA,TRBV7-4,ASSWTEGT
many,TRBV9,ASSDVYGASTDTQY
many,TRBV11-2,ASSPLLAGGRGDTQY
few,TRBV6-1,ASSEASGGYNEQF
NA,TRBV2,ASRIDSNTQY
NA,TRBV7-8,ASSSGPGGGTDTQY
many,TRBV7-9,ASSSRVRPGELF
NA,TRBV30,AWSDNILRANEKLF
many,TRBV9,ASSVNPSGNRNEQF
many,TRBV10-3,AISDLVDRAYGYT
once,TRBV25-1,ASTPSEGANEKLF
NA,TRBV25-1,ASSEGLAGGGYEQY
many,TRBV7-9,ASNPRQTGLSYEQY
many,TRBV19,ASSSWFVRGNEKLF
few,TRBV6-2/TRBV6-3,ASSYVSGSSNEQF
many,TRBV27,ASSEGSYNEQF
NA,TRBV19,ASSLSWRADTEAF
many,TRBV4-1,ASSQLDRTGLYEQY
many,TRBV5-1,ASSLSPSGETNTGELF
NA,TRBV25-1,ASRGEGSRYGYT
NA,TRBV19,ASSLGQHTGYT
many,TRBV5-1,ASSETIGNQPQH
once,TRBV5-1,ASSLGSGRTDTQY
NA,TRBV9,ASSVGATNEELF
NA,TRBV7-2,ASSLAGTGEETQY
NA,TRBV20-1,SAREGGNQPQH
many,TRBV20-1,SARDPRYQPQH